This T cell receptor (beta chain) was sequenced for a study of blood T cell repertoires in COVID-19. About the research overall: In each case, the material was cDNA or gDNA derived from T cells, B-cell-depleted T cells, or PBMCs.

V was clipped by 1 base and J by 4 bases; unmatched bases: 4. CDR1 and CDR2 (germline): SGHAT, FQNNGV. CDR3 size: 16 residues. Per the study methods: Estimates of nucleated cell counts were drawn from the amplification of reference gene primers. Assay: immunoSEQ multiplex PCR; the TCRdb copy retains only in-frame clones and omits some. V and J calls and clone size are as listed in that table; D and trimming were resolved from the DNA. The repertoire holds fewer than 300,000 clones, with about 80% as singletons. Enrollment of patients from Seattle took place during active infection, with longitudinal follow-up.

The sequencing sample was made of peripheral blood. The genes are TRBV11-2 and TRBJ2-5; 12 bases line up with TRBD2. The TCR sequence derives from a person aged 65 to 85 with COVID-19, enrolled during active disease. CDR3 DNA: TGTGCCAGCAGCTTAGCGCTAGCGGGAGGGCGAGAGACCCAGTACTTC. Protein sequence: CASSLALAGGRETQYF.